These 5 T cell receptor beta chains share one sample of origin, sequenced in a study of cytomegalovirus exposure and HLA in healthy donors. Researchers ran the PCR with 60 Vbeta and 13 Jbeta primers. Method: immunoSEQ multiplex PCR; TCRdb's copy keeps in-frame clones and lacks some. In the table there are about 200,000 clones, approximately 86% of which are singletons. Sequencing was done on a sample of PBMCs. The receptors shown here come from a woman aged 25-40 years in good health and CMV-seronegative.

To note about this clone: An end of the junction differs from the germline gene, which may be a read error. CDR3 DNA: TGTTCCAGCAGCCCCGCGGGAGGGCCGATCAATGAGCAGTTCTTC. Residues: CSSSPAGGPINEQFF. The chain uses TRBV7-9 and TRBJ2-1; 9 bases agree with TRBD2. The CDR3 extends over 15 amino acids. CDR1 and CDR2 (germline): SEHNR, FQNEAQ (reference sequence).

The V call is TRBV12-5, the J call TRBJ2-1; 7 positions agree with TRBD1. J gave up 1 base and V 0 bases, and 3 bases lay outside the gene matches. Germline values: CDR1 LGHNT, CDR2 FRNRAP. The CDR3 contains 16 residues. This CDR3 is CASGLVGTESYNEQFF. In DNA form, the CDR3 reads TGTGCTAGTGGTTTGGTCGGGACAGAATCCTACAATGAGCAGTTCTTC.

The genes are TRBV19 and TRBJ2-7, with 9 bases fitting TRBD1. This CDR3 is 13 amino acids long. The V gene end was trimmed by 4 bases and the J gene end by 6 bases; junction bases not matched to a gene: 4. The germline V gene has CDR1 LNHDA and CDR2 SQIVND (reference sequence). CDR3 in DNA: TGTGCCAGTAGTAATGACAGGGGGTCCGAGCAGTACTTC. It encodes CASSNDRGSEQYF.

The V gene is TRBV6-5, the J gene TRBJ1-4, with TRBD1 as a possible D gene (6 bases). V was pared by 8 bases and J by 7 bases, with 20 bases between. The CDR3 has 15 residues. Germline V gene data show CDR1 as MNHEY and CDR2 as SVGAGI. The CDR3 sequence is CASVSTGTIGEKLFF. The CDR3 coding sequence is TGTGCCAGCGTATCTACAGGGACGATTGGTGAAAAACTGTTTTTT.

The chain is built from TRBV5-1 and TRBJ2-7; D not certain. CDR3 length: 15 amino acids. Germline CDR1 SGHRS, CDR2 YFSETQ. V was trimmed by 0 bases and J by 3 bases, leaving 13 bases between them. The CDR3 DNA reads as TGCGCCAGCAGCTTGGGCGTGATGTTCGTCTACGAGCAGTACTTC. This gives the protein CASSLGVMFVYEQYF.